Here is one T cell receptor (beta chain) with its context. Its antigen is not identified. This sample was included in a study of shared clonotypes between healthy human individuals. Overall study findings and caveats: Larger richness was generally estimated for naive than memory subsets. Expectations were that clonotype sharing among donors would be affected by sequencing depth.

The donors, healthy adults who were HIV-negative, had experienced no recent acute infections or vaccinations. Trimming cost V 5 bases and J 4 bases, with 9 bases left between them. Germline CDR1 and CDR2: SGHTA and FQGNSA. CDR3 length: 13 residues. Profiled with immunoSEQ multiplex PCR; TCRdb holds only in-frame clones, not every one. There are millions of clones in the sample; approximately 93% occur only once, and about 0.39% lies in the top ten. This clonotype originated in a man between 18 and 29 years old in good health. Some clones in this sample may be carry-over from other donors' samples. The chain links TRBV7-2 to TRBJ1-3; tentatively, D is TRBD1 (6 bases). Sequences were obtained from naive CD4+ T cells from PBMCs. As to subset: CD45RA+ positively selected. CDR3 residues: CASSPGVGNTIYF. CDR3 nucleotides: TGTGCCAGCAGCCCAGGGGTGGGAAACACCATATATTTT.